This entry lists 31 T cell receptor beta chains sequenced from one sample in a study of persistence of HIV-infected CD4 T cells. The libraries were made with immunoSEQ version 4 in survey mode. Using immunoSEQ multiplex PCR, the repertoire was profiled, and TCRdb retains in-frame clones only, with some absent. The top ten hold 1.8% of the sample, which has around 45,000 clones, 90% to 95% seen once. Nonspecific anti-CD3/anti-CD28 bead stimulation represents the broad CD4+ T cell repertoire. Sorting of responding CD4+ T cells relied on upregulated CD40 ligand together with CD69. No antigens are known for them. The material was CD4+ T cells sorted from PBMCs after approximately 20-hour stimulation, obtained from a patient who received antiretroviral therapy. The receptor source for this set is an adult man with HIV who was CMV-seropositive.

V is TRBV7-2 and J is TRBJ2-7; 7 bases agree with TRBD1. Germline V gene data show CDR1 as SGHTA and CDR2 as FQGNSA. The CDR3 consists of 14 residues. V dropped 5 bases and J dropped 7; count of bases not matched to a gene: 11. CDR3 protein: CASSINRGVGEQYF. CDR3 DNA sequence: TGTGCCAGCAGCATAAACAGGGGCGTGGGGGAGCAGTACTTC.

The chain joins TRBV4-2 to TRBJ2-4, with 11 bases matching TRBD2. Germline CDR1 reads LGHNA; CDR2 reads YNFKEQ. The length of the CDR3 is 15 residues. The ends lost 3 bases at V and 7 bases at J; junction bases unmatched: 5. The CDR3 DNA reads TGTGCCAGCAGCCAGCTCACTAGCGGGGGCAACATTCAGTACTTC. Amino acids: CASSQLTSGGNIQYF.

The count of this clone is one. The chain joins TRBV7-9 to TRBJ2-7; TRBD1 matches at 8 bases. The V gene's germline CDR1 is SEHNR and CDR2 FQNEAQ (reference sequence). V lost 8 bases, J lost 5 bases, and 8 bases stayed unmatched. The length of the CDR3 is 13 residues. In nucleotides, the CDR3 is TGTGCCAGCGACAGGACAGGGCAGGACGAGCAGTACTTC. It yields the protein CASDRTGQDEQYF.

The genes are TRBV18 and TRBJ1-2, with 7 nucleotides matching TRBD1. Germline trimming cut 3 bases from V and 8 bases from J; bases unmatched to any gene: 12. The CDR3 spans 15 residues. Germline V gene lookup returns CDR1 KGHSH and CDR2 LQKENI. CDR3 coding DNA: TGTGCCAGCTCACCGCGGGACAGCCTCCTGGGGGGCTACACCTTC. Its protein product is CASSPRDSLLGGYTF.

The chain recombines TRBV12-5 with TRBJ1-3; no clear D gene. The CDR3 runs 15 residues. Germline values: CDR1 LGHNT, CDR2 FRNRAP. The V end lost 6 bases, the J end lost 2 bases, and 14 bases lay between the germline ends. CDR3 protein: CASGTDLQTGNTIYF. The CDR3 coding sequence is TGTGCTAGTGGCACGGACTTACAAACTGGAAACACCATATATTTT.

The rearrangement links TRBV5-8 to TRBJ1-5; 8 positions agree with TRBD1. With V trimmed by 6 bases and J by 4 bases, 9 bases remained unmatched. The CDR3 spans 15 residues. The germline gives CDR1 SGHTS, CDR2 YDEGEE. The CDR3 region is CASNLRDRGNQPQHF. The CDR3 coding sequence is TGTGCCAGCAACCTTCGAGACAGGGGTAATCAGCCCCAGCATTTT.

The J gene is TRBJ2-7, the V gene TRBV5-4, with TRBD2 as a possible D gene (5 bases). This CDR3 comprises 14 residues. Trimming took 4 bases from V and 0 from J, leaving 11 bases between them. From germline, CDR1 is SGHNT and CDR2 YYREEE (reference sequence). In nucleotides, the CDR3 is TGTGCCAGCAGCCTCTCCCGGGGCTCCTACGAGCAGTACTTC. Amino acid sequence: CASSLSRGSYEQYF.

V gene TRBV10-3 combines with J gene TRBJ2-2; no firm D call. Germline V gives CDR1 ENHRY, CDR2 SYGVKD. The length of the CDR3 is 14 residues. Trimming pared 3 bases from V and 6 bases from J, leaving 11 bases between. CDR3 region: CAISESGRSGELFF. The DNA of the CDR3 is TGTGCCATCAGTGAATCCGGACGATCCGGGGAGCTGTTTTTT.

The chain combines TRBV5-4 with TRBJ2-3; no reliable D call. CDR1 is SGHNT, CDR2 YYREEE, per germline (reference sequence). V dropped 0 bases and J dropped 4 bases, with 3 bases sitting between them. The length of the CDR3 is 12 residues. CDR3 protein: CASSLVSDTQYF. Written as DNA, the CDR3 is TGTGCCAGCAGCTTGGTTTCAGATACGCAGTATTTT.

The chain couples TRBV2 to TRBJ2-1; D ambiguous. Germline assignment: CDR1 SNHLY and CDR2 FYNNEI. V shed 6 bases and J shed 12 bases, with 15 bases lying between them. The CDR3 is made up of 12 amino acids. The CDR3 reads CASSARLSGQFF. CDR3 DNA sequence: TGTGCCAGCAGCGCCCGGTTGTCCGGGCAGTTCTTC.

This chain connects TRBV19 to TRBJ2-1, with a tentative D call TRBD1 (5 bases). This CDR3 contains 18 residues. Germline CDR1 LNHDA, CDR2 SQIVND (reference sequence). Between the trimmed V and J ends, which lost 4 bases and 0 bases, there was a span of 19 bases. The CDR3: CASSSLGSTGPSYNEQFF. In DNA, the CDR3 is TGTGCCAGTAGTAGTCTCGGATCCACAGGACCCTCCTACAATGAGCAGTTCTTC.

The chain is built from TRBV18 and TRBJ1-1; D is perhaps TRBD1 (5 bases). This CDR3 has 13 residues. CDR1 KGHSH and CDR2 LQKENI come from the germline V gene. V lost 6 bases and J lost 7, with 15 bases in between. CDR3 region: CASSYGGANEAFF. The CDR3 DNA is TGTGCCAGCTCTTACGGCGGGGCCAATGAAGCTTTCTTT. Full variable domain (remainder filled in from reference TRBV18 and TRBJ1-1): NAGVMQNPRHLVRRRGQEARLRCSPMKGHSHVYWYRQLPEEGLKFMVYLQKENIIDESGMPKERFSAEFPKEGPSILRIQQVVRGDSAAYFCASSYGGANEAFFGQGTRLTVV.

This chain links TRBV5-4 with TRBJ2-7; D is undetermined. Germline CDR1 SGHNT, CDR2 YYREEE (reference sequence). The CDR3 runs 11 residues. V lost 3 bases, J lost 6 bases, and 7 bases lay in between. In DNA, the CDR3 is TGTGCCAGCAGCTATCGGGCCGAGCAGTACTTC. This sequence encodes CASSYRAEQYF.

The genes are TRBV18 and TRBJ2-1; maybe TRBD2 (6 bases). CDR3 length: 14 amino acids. V dropped 3 bases and J dropped 5 bases, with 11 bases sitting between them. CDR1 and CDR2 from the germline V gene are KGHSH and LQKENI. The CDR3 sequence: CASSPRGRNNEQFF. In DNA, the CDR3 is TGTGCCAGCTCACCCCGAGGGAGGAACAATGAGCAGTTCTTC.

J is TRBJ2-7 and V is TRBV4-2; D gene ambiguous. Germline V CDR1 and CDR2: LGHNA, YNFKEQ. There are 13 residues in the CDR3. V was cut by 1 base and J by 7 bases, with 11 bases left in between. The CDR3 coding sequence is TGTGCCAGCAGCCAAGGTCGCCTGCGGGAGCAGTACTTC. It codes for CASSQGRLREQYF.

V gene TRBV27 combines with J gene TRBJ2-7; D is tentatively TRBD1 or TRBD2 (5 bases each). CDR3 length: 14 amino acids. Germline V gene data show CDR1 as MNHEY and CDR2 as SMNVEV (reference sequence). The V end was cut by 8 bases, the J end by 2 bases, with 16 bases between. CDR3 sequence: CASGARDAAYEQYF. The CDR3 coding sequence is TGTGCCAGCGGGGCCCGGGACGCAGCCTACGAGCAGTACTTC.

The chain links TRBV5-1 to TRBJ1-1; D uncertain. Germline CDR1 SGHRS, CDR2 YFSETQ. Trimming removed 4 bases at V and 0 bases at J, with 10 bases between. The CDR3 sequence is 14 residues long. This CDR3 is CASSPDPMNTEAFF. The CDR3 bases are TGCGCCAGCAGCCCGGACCCGATGAACACTGAAGCTTTCTTT.

The chain carries TRBV6-5 and TRBJ2-2, with 9 bases lining up with TRBD1. With 0 bases clipped from V and 5 bases from J, the junction kept 4 bases outside the gene matches. Per the germline V gene, CDR1 is MNHEY and CDR2 is SVGAGI. This CDR3 region has 16 residues. CDR3 in amino acids: CASSYSYRGQTGELFF. The CDR3 bases are TGTGCCAGCAGTTACTCGTACAGGGGGCAGACCGGGGAGCTGTTTTTT.

The chain combines TRBV5-1 with TRBJ1-4; D is uncertain. Per the germline V gene, CDR1 is SGHRS and CDR2 is YFSETQ. The CDR3 has 14 residues. V was cut by 1 base and J by 0 bases, with 4 bases left in between. CDR3: CASSLWATNEKLFF. DNA for the CDR3: TGCGCCAGCAGCTTGTGGGCAACTAATGAAAAACTGTTTTTT.

CDR3 sequence (DNA): TGTGCCACCAGCCCCCGCGAAGGGGGGGGACTCATATTTCACAATGAGCAGTTCTTC. It encodes CATSPREGGGLIFHNEQFF. The chain carries TRBV15 and TRBJ2-1, with a weak D call TRBD2 (7 bases). The CDR3 runs to 19 residues. The germline V gene encodes CDR1 LNHNV and CDR2 YYDKDF (reference sequence). V was shortened by 5 bases and J by 5 bases, with 28 bases between the two germline ends.

The chain has TRBV18 and TRBJ2-2, with 9 bases aligning to TRBD2. V dropped 3 bases and J dropped 7; count of bases not matched to a gene: 15. Germline lookup yields CDR1 KGHSH and CDR2 LQKENI. The CDR3 runs to 18 residues. CDR3 nucleotide sequence: TGTGCCAGCTCACCCACGTTCCCGAGCGGGACTAGCCACGGGGAGCTGTTTTTT. Protein: CASSPTFPSGTSHGELFF.

The V gene is TRBV28, the J gene TRBJ1-1, with TRBD1 matching over 8 bases. Germline CDR1 and CDR2: MDHEN and SYDVKM. Trimming took 4 bases from V and 4 from J; bases not matched to a gene: 8. CDR3 size: 15 residues. The CDR3 sequence: CASSSLQGASTEAFF. CDR3 DNA: TGTGCCAGCAGTTCCCTCCAGGGGGCGTCCACTGAAGCTTTCTTT.

This chain uses TRBV18 with TRBJ2-2, with 11 bases fitting TRBD1. Trimming cost V 3 bases and J 7 bases; bases outside gene matches: 7. The CDR3 contains 16 residues. Germline-derived CDR1 and CDR2 are KGHSH and LQKENI. CDR3 sequence reads: CASSPRGQGANGELFF. CDR3 nucleotides: TGTGCCAGCTCACCTCGAGGACAGGGGGCCAACGGGGAGCTGTTTTTT.

The chain combines TRBV2 with TRBJ1-5, with 9 bases lining up with TRBD1. Germline lookup yields CDR1 SNHLY and CDR2 FYNNEI. The CDR3 runs 16 residues. V gave up 6 bases and J gave up 0 bases; unmatched junction bases: 6. This CDR3 is CASRDHRGPSNQPQHF. Here the CDR3 DNA reads TGTGCCAGCAGAGACCACAGGGGGCCTAGCAATCAGCCCCAGCATTTT.

This sequence joins TRBV18 and TRBJ1-2; a possible D gene is TRBD1 (6 bases). CDR1 is KGHSH and CDR2 is LQKENI in the germline V gene. The V and J ends lost 4 bases and 2 bases respectively, with 17 bases between them. This CDR3 comprises 16 residues. CDR3 sequence: CASSRNRGQNNYGYTF. The DNA for the CDR3 is TGTGCCAGCTCACGTAACCGAGGACAGAACAACTATGGCTACACCTTC.

CDR3 sequence: CASSFEVYGYTF. DNA for the CDR3: TGTGCCAGCAGCTTCGAGGTCTATGGCTACACCTTC. The chain links TRBV5-6 to TRBJ1-2; D is uncertain. Trimming removed 2 bases at V and 4 bases at J, with 6 bases between. This CDR3 has 12 amino acids. The germline gives CDR1 SGHDT, CDR2 YYEEEE.

This chain joins TRBV5-1 and TRBJ1-4; a weak D match, TRBD1 (5 bases). V shed 0 bases and J shed 8 bases, with 11 bases lying between them. Germline-derived CDR1 and CDR2 are SGHRS and YFSETQ. This CDR3 comprises 14 residues. This chain's CDR3 is CASSLVTEGEKLFF. The CDR3 region has the DNA TGCGCCAGCAGCTTGGTGACAGAAGGCGAAAAACTGTTTTTT.

The J gene is TRBJ1-2, the V gene TRBV18, with D possibly being TRBD1 (5 bases). CDR1 and CDR2 (germline): KGHSH, LQKENI. V gave up 3 bases and J gave up 7 bases, with 6 bases separating them. The CDR3 contains 11 residues. CDR3 DNA: TGTGCCAGCTCACCGGGGGTTGGCTACACCTTC. Residues: CASSPGVGYTF.

This chain joins TRBV18 and TRBJ2-7; 8 bases agree with TRBD2. V lost 2 bases and J lost 7; bases outside the gene matches: 10. This CDR3 is 15 amino acids long. The V gene's germline CDR1 is KGHSH and CDR2 LQKENI. Written as DNA, the CDR3 is TGTGCCAGCTCACCAGTGACGGGGGGGCCGGGTGAGCAGTACTTC. This sequence encodes CASSPVTGGPGEQYF.

The CDR3 loop is CASSPSLAVETQYF. CDR3 DNA sequence: TGTGCCAGCAGCCCGTCCCTAGCGGTAGAGACCCAGTACTTC. V and J are TRBV9 and TRBJ2-5, with TRBD2 matching over 7 bases. The CDR3 covers 14 residues. Germline values: CDR1 SGDLS, CDR2 YYNGEE. With 4 bases clipped from V and 4 bases from J, the junction kept 7 bases outside the gene matches.

This clone has more than one count but fewer than ten. V usage is TRBV27 and J usage is TRBJ1-2; D is perhaps TRBD1 (5 bases). Germline V CDR1 and CDR2: MNHEY, SMNVEV (reference sequence). Trimming left V 4 bases short and J 8 bases short, with 14 bases between. This CDR3 contains 13 residues. The CDR3 sequence is CASSSAGVGGYTF. The CDR3 DNA reads TGTGCCAGCAGTTCCGCGGGGGTGGGCGGCTACACCTTC.